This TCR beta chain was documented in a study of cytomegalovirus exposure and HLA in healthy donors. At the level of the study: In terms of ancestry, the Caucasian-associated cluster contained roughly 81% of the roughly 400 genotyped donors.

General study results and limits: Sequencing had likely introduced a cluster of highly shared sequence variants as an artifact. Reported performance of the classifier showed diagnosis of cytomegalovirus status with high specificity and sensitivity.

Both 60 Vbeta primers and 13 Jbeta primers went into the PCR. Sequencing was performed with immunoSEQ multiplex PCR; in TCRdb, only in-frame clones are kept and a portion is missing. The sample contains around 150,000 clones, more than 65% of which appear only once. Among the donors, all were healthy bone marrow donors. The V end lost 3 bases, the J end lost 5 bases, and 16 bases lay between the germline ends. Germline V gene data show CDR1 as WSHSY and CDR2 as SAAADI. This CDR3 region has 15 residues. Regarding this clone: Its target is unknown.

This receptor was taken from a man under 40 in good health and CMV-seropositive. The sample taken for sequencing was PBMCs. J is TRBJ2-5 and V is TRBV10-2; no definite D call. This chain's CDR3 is CASSEARSPVETQYF. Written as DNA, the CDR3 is TGCGCCAGCAGTGAAGCCCGGTCGCCGGTGGAGACCCAGTACTTC.